This T cell receptor beta chain was captured by sequencing in a study of blood T cell repertoires in COVID-19 (TCRdb year 2020). General notes on the study: Collaborator samples came from the United States, Italy and Spain and covered acute and convalescent phases of COVID-19. The prospective study material was composed of cDNA or gDNA derived from T cells, B-cell-depleted T cells, or PBMCs. The dataset comprised deeply sampled blood TCRbeta repertoires from subjects exposed to, actively infected with, or recovered from COVID-19. The repertoires were made available in a free public database intended to serve as a resource for research on the immune response to SARS-CoV-2. Samples came from the ongoing ImmuneRACE study (first 160 participants) plus 1,254 subjects from 6 global collaborators. A de-identified subject ID, COVID-19 status, age in years and sex were almost always included in the sample metadata. Where HLA class I and class II types were available, the types were taken from metadata supplied by the sample provider, not from assay-based typing. What the study reported, not specific to this receptor: Clinical and demographic metadata were provided uncurated, with the amount varying by source and participant.

Whole blood was collected in K2EDTA tubes by collaborating institutions according to the institutions' own protocols. For TCRbeta analysis, collaborators shipped samples in one of three forms: frozen whole blood, isolated PBMCs, or DNA extracted from either of those sample types. About this clone: Its antigen specificity is not known. Base qualities are not provided; no much larger clone lies one nucleotide away.

TCRbeta CDR3 regions were amplified from genomic DNA using the immunoSEQ Assay, a bias-controlled multiplex PCR. In the source study's methods: The number of nucleated cells in each sample was estimated from the amplification of reference gene primers within the assay. To quantify the absolute abundance of each unique TCRbeta CDR3 rearrangement, sequence reads were collapsed and filtered. For each sample, productive Simpson clonality was calculated as the square root of Simpson's diversity index across productive rearrangements. Not all clones reach the TCRdb copy of this immuneACCESS table, which keeps in-frame sequences only. Checked studies attribute under half of the gap to unresolved V genes and leave the rest unexplained. The V and J calls and clone size are taken from that table; D and trimming were inferred from the DNA. The sample table contains approximately 30,000 clones; only one count was recorded for around nine tenths of them. The ten most abundant clones make up less than 20% of the sample.

Clipping removes 5 bases from V and 1 base from J, with 8 as the unmatched junction base count. The CDR3 measures 15 amino acids from cysteine to phenylalanine. Only the CDR3 DNA stays, 45 bases, in frame from base 1. CDR1 and CDR2, looked up from the germline V gene (reference sequence), are MNHNY and SVGAGI. The rearrangement combines TRBV6-6 with TRBJ2-7; a stretch of 7 junction bases matches TRBD2. The sample taken for sequencing was peripheral blood. This TCR was sampled from a human donor in a cohort sampled during active COVID-19. The CDR3 amino acid sequence is: CASSPQRDPSYEQYF. At the DNA level, the sequence is TGTGCCAGCAGTCCGCAGCGGGACCCGTCCTACGAGCAGTACTTC.